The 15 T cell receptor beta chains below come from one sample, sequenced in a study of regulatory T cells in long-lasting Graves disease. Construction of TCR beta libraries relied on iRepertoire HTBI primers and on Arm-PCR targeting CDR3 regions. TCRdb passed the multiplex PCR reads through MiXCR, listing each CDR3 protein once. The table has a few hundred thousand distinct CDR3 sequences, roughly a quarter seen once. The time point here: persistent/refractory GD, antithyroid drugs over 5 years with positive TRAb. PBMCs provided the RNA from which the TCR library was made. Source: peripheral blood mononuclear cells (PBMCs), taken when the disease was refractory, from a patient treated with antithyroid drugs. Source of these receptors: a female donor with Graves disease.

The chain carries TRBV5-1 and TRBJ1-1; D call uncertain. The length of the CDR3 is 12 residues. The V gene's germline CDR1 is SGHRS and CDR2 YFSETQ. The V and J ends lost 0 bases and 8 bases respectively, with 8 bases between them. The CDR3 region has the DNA TGCGCCAGCAGCTTGGATTCGGGGGAAGCTTTCTTT. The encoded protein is CASSLDSGEAFF.

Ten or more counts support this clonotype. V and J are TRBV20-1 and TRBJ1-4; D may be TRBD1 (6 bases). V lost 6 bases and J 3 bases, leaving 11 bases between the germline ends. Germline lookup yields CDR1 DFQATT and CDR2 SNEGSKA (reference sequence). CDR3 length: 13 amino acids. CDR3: CSAQRTANEKLFF. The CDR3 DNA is TGCAGTGCCCAACGGACAGCTAATGAAAAACTGTTTTTT.

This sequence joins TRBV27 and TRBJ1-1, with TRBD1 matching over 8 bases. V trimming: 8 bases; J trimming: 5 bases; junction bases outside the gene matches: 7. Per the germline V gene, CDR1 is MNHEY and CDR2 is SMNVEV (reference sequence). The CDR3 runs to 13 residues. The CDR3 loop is CASAPDRVTEAFF. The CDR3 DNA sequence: TGTGCCAGCGCCCCGGACAGGGTGACTGAAGCTTTCTTT.

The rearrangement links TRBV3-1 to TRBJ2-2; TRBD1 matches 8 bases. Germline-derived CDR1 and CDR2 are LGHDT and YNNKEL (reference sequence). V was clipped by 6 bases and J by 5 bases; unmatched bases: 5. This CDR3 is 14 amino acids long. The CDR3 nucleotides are TGTGCCAGCAGAGACAGGGGAGTAACCGGGGAGCTGTTTTTT. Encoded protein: CASRDRGVTGELFF.

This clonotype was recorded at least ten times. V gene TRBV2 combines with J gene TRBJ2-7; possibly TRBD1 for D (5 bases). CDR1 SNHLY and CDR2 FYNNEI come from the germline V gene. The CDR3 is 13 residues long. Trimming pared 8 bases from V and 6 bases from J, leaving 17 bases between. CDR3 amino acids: CASSTQGSFEQYF. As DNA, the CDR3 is TGTGCCAGCTCAACCCAGGGTAGTTTCGAGCAGTACTTC.

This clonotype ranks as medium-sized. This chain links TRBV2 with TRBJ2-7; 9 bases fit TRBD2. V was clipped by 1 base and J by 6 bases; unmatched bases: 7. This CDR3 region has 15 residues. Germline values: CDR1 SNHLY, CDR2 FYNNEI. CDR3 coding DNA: TGTGCCAGCAGTGAAGTAGCGGGAGTTTCGGGCGAGCAGTACTTC. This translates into CASSEVAGVSGEQYF.

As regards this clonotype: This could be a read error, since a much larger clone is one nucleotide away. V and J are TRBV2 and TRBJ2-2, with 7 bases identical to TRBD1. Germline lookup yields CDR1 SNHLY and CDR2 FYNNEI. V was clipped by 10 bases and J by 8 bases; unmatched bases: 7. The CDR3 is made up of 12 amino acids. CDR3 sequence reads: CANGTDRGELFF. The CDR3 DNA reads TGTGCCAACGGGACGGACAGGGGGGAGCTGTTTTTT.

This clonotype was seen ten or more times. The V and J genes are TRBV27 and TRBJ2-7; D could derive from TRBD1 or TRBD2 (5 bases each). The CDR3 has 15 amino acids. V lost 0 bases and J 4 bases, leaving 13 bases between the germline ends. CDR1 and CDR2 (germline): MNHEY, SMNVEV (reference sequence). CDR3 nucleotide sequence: TGTGCCAGCAGTTTATCGCCGGGACGTCGTTACGAGCAGTACTTC. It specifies CASSLSPGRRYEQYF.

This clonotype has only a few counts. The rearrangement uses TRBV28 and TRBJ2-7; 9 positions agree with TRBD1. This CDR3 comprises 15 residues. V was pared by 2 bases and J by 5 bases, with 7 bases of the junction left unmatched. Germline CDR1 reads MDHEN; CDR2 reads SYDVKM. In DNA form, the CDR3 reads TGTGCCAGCAGTTTAGCCCGACAGGGGGGGGACGAGCAGTACTTC. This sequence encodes CASSLARQGGDEQYF.

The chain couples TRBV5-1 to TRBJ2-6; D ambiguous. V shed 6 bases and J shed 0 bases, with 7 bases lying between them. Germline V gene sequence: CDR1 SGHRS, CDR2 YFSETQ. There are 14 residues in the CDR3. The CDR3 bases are TGCGCCAGCAACTTAAACTCTGGGGCCAACGTCCTGACTTTC. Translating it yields CASNLNSGANVLTF.

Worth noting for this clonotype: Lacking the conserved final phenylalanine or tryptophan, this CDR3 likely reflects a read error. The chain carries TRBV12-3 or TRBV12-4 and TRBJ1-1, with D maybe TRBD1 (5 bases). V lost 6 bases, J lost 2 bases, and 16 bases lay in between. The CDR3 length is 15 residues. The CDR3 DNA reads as TGTGCCAGCAGCCGCGCTGCAGGGAGAAACACTGAAGCTTTCCTT. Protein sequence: CASSRAAGRNTEAFL.

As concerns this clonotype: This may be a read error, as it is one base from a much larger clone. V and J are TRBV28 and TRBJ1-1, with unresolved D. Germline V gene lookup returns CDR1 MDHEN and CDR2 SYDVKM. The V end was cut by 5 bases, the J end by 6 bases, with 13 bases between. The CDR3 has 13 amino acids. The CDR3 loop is CASSHPPSAEAFF. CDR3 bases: TGTGCCAGCAGTCACCCACCATCCGCTGAAGCTTTCTTT.

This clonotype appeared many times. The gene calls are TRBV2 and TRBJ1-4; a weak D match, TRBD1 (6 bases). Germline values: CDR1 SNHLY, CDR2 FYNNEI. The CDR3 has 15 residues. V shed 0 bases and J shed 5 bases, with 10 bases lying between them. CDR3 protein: CASSEAWTVNEKLFF. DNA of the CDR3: TGTGCCAGCAGTGAAGCTTGGACAGTCAATGAAAAACTGTTTTTT.

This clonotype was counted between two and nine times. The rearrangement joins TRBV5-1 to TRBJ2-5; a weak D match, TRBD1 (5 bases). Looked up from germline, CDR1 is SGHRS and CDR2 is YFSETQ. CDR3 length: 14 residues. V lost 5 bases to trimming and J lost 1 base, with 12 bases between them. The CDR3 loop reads CASRLNTGQETQYF. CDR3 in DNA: TGCGCCAGCAGATTGAACACAGGCCAAGAGACCCAGTACTTC. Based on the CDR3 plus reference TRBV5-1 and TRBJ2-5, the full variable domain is KAGVTQTPRYLIKTRGQQVTLSCSPISGHRSVSWYQQTPGQGLQFLFEYFSETQRNKGNFPGRFSGRQFSNSRSEMNVSTLELGDSALYLCASRLNTGQETQYFGPGTRLLVL.

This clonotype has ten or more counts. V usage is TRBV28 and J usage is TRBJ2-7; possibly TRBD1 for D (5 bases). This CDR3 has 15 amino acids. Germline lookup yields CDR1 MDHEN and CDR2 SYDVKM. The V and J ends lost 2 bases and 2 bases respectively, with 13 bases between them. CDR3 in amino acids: CASSLTGVAAYEQYF. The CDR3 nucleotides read TGTGCCAGCAGTTTAACAGGAGTAGCCGCCTACGAGCAGTACTTC.